Presented here are 10 T cell receptor beta chains from one specimen sequenced in a study of T cell responses to AZD1222 COVID-19 vaccine. Some clones are missing from TCRdb's copy, which holds only in-frame ones; the method was immunoSEQ multiplex PCR. This table holds more than 90,000 clones, less than 90% found once. This specimen was peripheral blood, taken on day 0 of AZD1222 vaccination. All receptors come from an adult in good health.

The gene calls are TRBV30 and TRBJ1-3; unclear D gene. Trimming pared 3 bases from V and 0 bases from J, leaving 9 bases between. The CDR3 is made up of 14 amino acids. The germline V gene has CDR1 GTSNPN and CDR2 SVGIG (reference sequence). In nucleotides, the CDR3 is TGTGCCTGGAGGGCAGGCTACTCTGGAAACACCATATATTTT. Protein product: CAWRAGYSGNTIYF. Drawing the rest from reference TRBV30 and TRBJ1-3, the complete variable domain is SQTIHQWPATLVQPVGSPLSLECTVEGTSNPNLYWYRQAAGRGLQLLFYSVGIGQISSEVPQNLSASRPQDRQFILSSKKLLLSDSGFYLCAWRAGYSGNTIYFGEGSWLTVV.

The CDR3 bases are TGTGCCAGCAGCCAAACCCCTCGGACTAGATTTAACACCGGGGAGCTGTTTTTT. Its protein is CASSQTPRTRFNTGELFF. The gene calls are TRBV14 and TRBJ2-2, with 7 bases identical to TRBD2. CDR3 length: 18 amino acids. J gave up 2 bases and V 2 bases, and 11 bases lay outside the gene matches. In germline, CDR1 is SGHDN, CDR2 FVKESK.

The chain carries TRBV6-5 and TRBJ2-1; tentative D call: TRBD1 (5 bases). Germline CDR1 reads MNHEY; CDR2 reads SVGAGI. This CDR3 region has 13 residues. V lost 2 bases and J lost 4, with 6 bases in between. In DNA, the CDR3 is TGTGCCAGCAGTTACGGGGCTTACAATGAGCAGTTCTTC. Translated: CASSYGAYNEQFF.

The chain carries TRBV30 and TRBJ2-7, with D possibly matching TRBD2 (6 bases). CDR1 GTSNPN and CDR2 SVGIG come from the germline V gene (reference sequence). The CDR3 runs 15 residues. The V end lost 1 base, the J end lost 1 base, and 14 bases lay between the germline ends. Here the CDR3 reads CAWSGSGPNSYEQYF. In DNA, the CDR3 is TGTGCCTGGAGTGGAAGCGGGCCAAATTCCTACGAGCAGTACTTC.

This rearrangement joins TRBV11-2 to TRBJ1-3; the D gene is possibly TRBD1 (5 bases). CDR1 is SGHAT and CDR2 is FQNNGV in the germline V gene. V was pared by 5 bases and J by 3 bases, with 17 bases between. CDR3 length: 16 residues. The CDR3 bases are TGTGCCAGCAGCCACTACCAGGGTCCCAGTGGAAACACCATATATTTT. Translated: CASSHYQGPSGNTIYF.

CDR3: CASSQADRSNSPLHF. The DNA for the CDR3 is TGTGCCAGCAGCCAAGCCGACAGGAGCAATTCACCCCTCCACTTT. The chain recombines TRBV3-1 (or the pseudogene TRBV3-2) with TRBJ1-6; a weak D match, TRBD1 (6 bases). The CDR3 runs to 15 residues. Germline lookup yields CDR1 LGHDT and CDR2 YNNKEL (reference sequence). V was trimmed by 1 base and J by 7 bases, leaving 11 bases between them.

A word on this clone: The germline gene is not matched at one end of the junction; a read error may be the cause. CDR3 residues: CASRLQENTEAFF. The CDR3 nucleotides read TGTGCCAGCCGCTTACAGGAGAACACTGAAGCTTTCTTT. The chain couples TRBV7-9 to TRBJ1-1, with D possibly matching TRBD1 (5 bases). The V gene's germline CDR1 is SEHNR and CDR2 FQNEAQ (reference sequence). The CDR3 is made up of 13 amino acids.

J is TRBJ2-1 and V is TRBV10-3; TRBD2 matches 8 bases. J gave up 0 bases and V 6 bases, and 7 bases lay outside the gene matches. The germline CDR1 and CDR2 sequences are ENHRY and SYGVKD. This CDR3 is 16 amino acids long. Written as DNA, the CDR3 is TGTGCCATCAGCAGAACCGGGACTAGCTCCTACAATGAGCAGTTCTTC. This sequence encodes CAISRTGTSSYNEQFF.

The V gene is TRBV7-2, the J gene TRBJ2-1; 10 positions agree with TRBD2. The germline V gene encodes CDR1 SGHTA and CDR2 FQGNSA. The J segment lost 8 bases and the V segment lost 6 bases, leaving 10 bases of the junction unmatched. This CDR3 spans 15 amino acids. CDR3 region: CASSQPGLAGDEQFF. CDR3 coding DNA: TGTGCCAGCAGTCAACCCGGGCTAGCGGGAGATGAGCAGTTCTTC.

This clone was found a few times. The rearrangement joins TRBV5-4 to TRBJ1-2; maybe TRBD1 (5 bases). Between the trimmed V and J ends, which lost 4 bases and 7 bases, there was a span of 17 bases. CDR1 and CDR2 (germline): SGHNT, YYREEE (reference sequence). The CDR3 extends over 14 amino acids. The CDR3 region is CASSGYDSRSGYTF. CDR3 in DNA: TGTGCCAGCAGCGGATATGACAGTCGGAGTGGCTACACCTTC. The variable domain in full, completed from reference TRBV5-4 and TRBJ1-2, reads ETGVTQSPTHLIKTRGQQVTLRCSSQSGHNTVSWYQQALGQGPQFIFQYYREEENGRGNFPPRFSGLQFPNYSSELNVNALELDDSALYLCASSGYDSRSGYTFGSGTRLTVV.